This record concerns one T cell receptor beta chain sequence. The target antigen is unknown. This CDR3 has 14 amino acids. V shed 4 bases and J 5 bases; nucleotides not matched to a gene: 5. Looked up from germline, CDR1 is LGHNA and CDR2 is YSLEER. These data come from a study of response to subunit inactivated influenza vaccine. Each CDR3 protein is one row after TCRdb ran MiXCR on the RT-PCR reads. Among more than 700,000 distinct CDR3 sequences listed, 21% were seen once. General study results and limits: The authors proposed limited new T cell recruitment per seasonal influenza vaccination.

The chain couples TRBV4-3 to TRBJ2-7; TRBD1 matches at 10 bases. The receptor was derived from a man in his forties or fifties who received an inactivated influenza vaccine. The sample here was PBMCs from blood, taken more than 4 days after vaccination. Here the CDR3 DNA reads TGCGCCAGCAGCCTTTGGACAGGGGGTAACGAGCAGTACTTC. Encoded protein: CASSLWTGGNEQYF.